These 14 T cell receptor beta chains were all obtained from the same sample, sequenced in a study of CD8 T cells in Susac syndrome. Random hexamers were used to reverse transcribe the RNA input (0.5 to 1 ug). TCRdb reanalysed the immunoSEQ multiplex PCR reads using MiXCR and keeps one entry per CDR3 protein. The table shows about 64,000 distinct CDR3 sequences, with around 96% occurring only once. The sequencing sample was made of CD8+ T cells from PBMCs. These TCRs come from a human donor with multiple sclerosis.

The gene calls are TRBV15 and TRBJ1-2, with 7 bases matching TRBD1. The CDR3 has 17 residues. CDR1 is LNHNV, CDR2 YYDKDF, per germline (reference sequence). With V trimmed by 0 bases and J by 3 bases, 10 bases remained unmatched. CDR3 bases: TGTGCCACCAGCAGAGAAAGCCTCTTCGACAGGGACTATGGCTACACCTTC. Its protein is CATSRESLFDRDYGYTF. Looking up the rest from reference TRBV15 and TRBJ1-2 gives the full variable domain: DAMVIQNPRYQVTQFGKPVTLSCSQTLNHNVMYWYQQKSSQAPKLLFHYYDKDFNNEADTPDNFQSRRPNTSFCFLDIRSPGLGDTAMYLCATSRESLFDRDYGYTFGSGTRLTVV.

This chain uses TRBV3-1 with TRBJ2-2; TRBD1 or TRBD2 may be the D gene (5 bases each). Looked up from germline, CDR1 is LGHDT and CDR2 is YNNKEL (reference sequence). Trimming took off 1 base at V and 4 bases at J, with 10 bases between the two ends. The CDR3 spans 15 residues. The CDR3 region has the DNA TGTGCCAGCAGCCAAGCATGGGGGAGCACCGGGGAGCTGTTTTTT. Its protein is CASSQAWGSTGELFF.

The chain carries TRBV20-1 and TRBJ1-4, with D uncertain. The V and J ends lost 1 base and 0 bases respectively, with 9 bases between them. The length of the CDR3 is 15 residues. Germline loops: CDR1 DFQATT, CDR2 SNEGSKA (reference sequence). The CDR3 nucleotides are TGCAGTGCTAGAGGTCTCGGAGCAACTAATGAAAAACTGTTTTTT. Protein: CSARGLGATNEKLFF.

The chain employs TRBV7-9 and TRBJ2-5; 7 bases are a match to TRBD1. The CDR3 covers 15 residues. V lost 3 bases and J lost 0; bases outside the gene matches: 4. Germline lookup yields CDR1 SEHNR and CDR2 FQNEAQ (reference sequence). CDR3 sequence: CASSFATGYQETQYF. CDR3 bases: TGTGCCAGCAGCTTCGCGACAGGGTACCAAGAGACCCAGTACTTC.

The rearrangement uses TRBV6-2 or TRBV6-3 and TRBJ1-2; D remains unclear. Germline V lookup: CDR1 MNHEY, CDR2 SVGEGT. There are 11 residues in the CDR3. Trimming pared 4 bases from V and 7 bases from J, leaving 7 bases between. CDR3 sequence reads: CASSSSPGYTF. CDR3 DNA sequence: TGTGCCAGCAGTTCGTCCCCTGGCTACACCTTC.

The DNA for the CDR3 is TGTGCCAGCAGCCTTAGACAGGCCTCCTACAATGAGCAGTTCTTC. Residues: CASSLRQASYNEQFF. The chain combines TRBV7-3 with TRBJ2-1; a weak D match, TRBD1 (6 bases). Germline V CDR1 and CDR2: SGHTA, FQGTGA. The CDR3 spans 15 residues. The ends were cut back, 5 bases at V and 0 bases at J, with 11 bases in the middle.

The CDR3 bases are TGTGCCAGCAGTACCATAGCGGGAGAAGTCTCCTACAATGAGCAGTTCTTC. The encoded protein is CASSTIAGEVSYNEQFF. The chain has TRBV12-3 or TRBV12-4 and TRBJ2-1; 9 positions agree with TRBD2. V dropped 5 bases and J dropped 0; count of bases not matched to a gene: 8. This CDR3 spans 17 amino acids.

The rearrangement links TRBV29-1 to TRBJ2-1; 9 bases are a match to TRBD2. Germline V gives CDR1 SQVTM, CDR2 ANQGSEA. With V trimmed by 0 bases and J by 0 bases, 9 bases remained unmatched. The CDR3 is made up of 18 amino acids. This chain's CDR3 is CSVEDPAGGKLSYNEQFF. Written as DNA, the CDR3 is TGCAGCGTTGAAGATCCAGCGGGGGGAAAACTCTCCTACAATGAGCAGTTCTTC.

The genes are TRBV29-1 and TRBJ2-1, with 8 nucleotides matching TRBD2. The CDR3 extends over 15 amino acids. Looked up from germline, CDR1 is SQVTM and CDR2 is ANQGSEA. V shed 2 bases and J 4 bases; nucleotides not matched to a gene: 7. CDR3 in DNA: TGCAGCGTTGAAAGCGGGACTAGTGTTTACAATGAGCAGTTCTTC. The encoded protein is CSVESGTSVYNEQFF.

The CDR3 sequence is CSAWGGDRGFYEQYF. In DNA, the CDR3 is TGCAGTGCCTGGGGTGGGGACAGGGGTTTCTACGAGCAGTACTTC. The rearrangement uses TRBV20-1 and TRBJ2-7; 10 positions match TRBD1. The V gene's germline CDR1 is DFQATT and CDR2 SNEGSKA (reference sequence). The CDR3 consists of 15 residues. Germline trimming cut 6 bases from V and 3 bases from J; bases unmatched to any gene: 11.

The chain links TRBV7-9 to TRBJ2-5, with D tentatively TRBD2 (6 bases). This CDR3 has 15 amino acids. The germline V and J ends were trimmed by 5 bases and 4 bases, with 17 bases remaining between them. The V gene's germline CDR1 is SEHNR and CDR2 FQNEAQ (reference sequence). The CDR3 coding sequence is TGTGCCAGCAGCCGTTCGGGCGGGACTTTAGAGACCCAGTACTTC. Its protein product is CASSRSGGTLETQYF.

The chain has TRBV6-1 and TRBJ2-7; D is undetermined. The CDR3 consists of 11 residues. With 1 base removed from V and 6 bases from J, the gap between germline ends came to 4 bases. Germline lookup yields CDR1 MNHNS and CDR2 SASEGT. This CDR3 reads CASSEVSEQYF. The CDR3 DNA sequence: TGTGCCAGCAGTGAAGTCTCCGAGCAGTACTTC.

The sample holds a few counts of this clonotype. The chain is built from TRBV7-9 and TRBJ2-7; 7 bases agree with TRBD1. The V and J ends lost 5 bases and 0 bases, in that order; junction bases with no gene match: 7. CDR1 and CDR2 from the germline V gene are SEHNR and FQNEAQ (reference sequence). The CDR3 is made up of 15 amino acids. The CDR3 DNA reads TGTGCCAGCAGCCCACAGGACAGGAGCTCCTACGAGCAGTACTTC. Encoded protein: CASSPQDRSSYEQYF.

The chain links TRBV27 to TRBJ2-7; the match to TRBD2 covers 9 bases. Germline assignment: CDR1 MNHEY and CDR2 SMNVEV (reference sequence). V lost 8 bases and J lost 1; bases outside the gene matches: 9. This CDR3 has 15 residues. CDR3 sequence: CASATPAGGSYEQYF. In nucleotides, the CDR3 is TGTGCCAGCGCAACTCCAGCGGGGGGATCCTACGAGCAGTACTTC.